The next 21 T cell receptor beta chains were all read from a single sample in a study of shared clonotypes between healthy human individuals. Using immunoSEQ multiplex PCR, the repertoire was profiled, and TCRdb retains in-frame clones only, with some absent. The sample records about 480,000 clones, 79% being singletons. Sequencing was performed on PBMCs. The receptors shown here come from a middle-aged woman in good health. Some clones in this sample may be carry-over from other donors' samples.

The V call is TRBV15, the J call TRBJ1-2, with unresolved D. The CDR3 length is 12 residues. Trimming left V 1 base short and J 7 bases short, with 7 bases between. Germline V lookup: CDR1 LNHNV, CDR2 YYDKDF (reference sequence). The CDR3 sequence is CATSRGKSGYTF. For the CDR3, the DNA is TGTGCCACCAGCAGAGGGAAAAGTGGCTACACCTTC.

The chain uses TRBV18 and TRBJ2-1; 8 bases align to TRBD1. The CDR3 length is 17 residues. The V and J ends lost 3 bases and 0 bases, in that order; junction bases with no gene match: 7. The germline CDR1 and CDR2 sequences are KGHSH and LQKENI. The CDR3 reads CASSPGTGLSSYNEQFF. The CDR3 DNA reads as TGTGCCAGCTCACCCGGGACAGGCTTAAGCTCCTACAATGAGCAGTTCTTC.

V gene TRBV9 combines with J gene TRBJ2-3, with D unclear. This CDR3 is built from 14 residues. V lost 0 bases and J 4 bases, leaving 9 bases between the germline ends. Looked up from germline, CDR1 is SGDLS and CDR2 is YYNGEE. The DNA for the CDR3 is TGTGCCAGCAGCGTAGGTGGGTATGCAGATACGCAGTATTTT. Its protein is CASSVGGYADTQYF.

The V gene is TRBV9, the J gene TRBJ2-1, with D maybe TRBD1 (6 bases). Germline assignment: CDR1 SGDLS and CDR2 YYNGEE. The ends were cut back, 0 bases at V and 0 bases at J, with 16 bases in the middle. CDR3 length: 18 residues. The CDR3 region is CASSVDLTGLLSYNEQFF. In DNA form, the CDR3 reads TGTGCCAGCAGCGTAGACCTTACAGGGCTCCTCTCCTACAATGAGCAGTTCTTC.

The chain employs TRBV19 and TRBJ2-7; D is perhaps TRBD1 (5 bases). The germline V and J ends were trimmed by 3 bases and 0 bases, with 12 bases remaining between them. The length of the CDR3 is 15 residues. Germline CDR1 reads LNHDA; CDR2 reads SQIVND (reference sequence). For the CDR3, the DNA is TGTGCCAGTAGTATTTCTGGGGCCAGCTCCTACGAGCAGTACTTC. The encoded protein is CASSISGASSYEQYF. Using reference TRBV19 and TRBJ2-7 for the parts outside the CDR3, the full variable domain is DGGITQSPKYLFRKEGQNVTLSCEQNLNHDAMYWYRQDPGQGLRLIYYSQIVNDFQKGDIAEGYSVSREKKESFPLTVTSAQKNPTAFYLCASSISGASSYEQYFGPGTRLTVT.

This rearrangement joins TRBV11-2 to TRBJ2-7; 13 bases are shared with TRBD2. J gave up 2 bases and V 4 bases, and 14 bases lay outside the gene matches. Germline CDR1 reads SGHAT; CDR2 reads FQNNGV. This CDR3 region has 19 residues. In DNA, the CDR3 is TGTGCCAGCAGCTCCATCCGGACTAGCGGGAGCAAATCCCCCTACGAGCAGTACTTC. It specifies CASSSIRTSGSKSPYEQYF.

The V and J genes are TRBV19 and TRBJ2-2; 9 bases are a match to TRBD2. This CDR3 has 15 amino acids. Trimming took 6 bases from V and 2 from J; bases not matched to a gene: 4. Germline V gene lookup returns CDR1 LNHDA and CDR2 SQIVND (reference sequence). Here the CDR3 DNA reads TGTGCCAGTAGCTTAGCGGGAGATAACACCGGGGAGCTGTTTTTT. It codes for CASSLAGDNTGELFF.

The CDR3 region is CASSAVAGSTYNEQFF. Written as DNA, the CDR3 is TGTGCCAGCAGCGCCGTAGCGGGGTCTACCTACAATGAGCAGTTCTTC. The rearrangement joins TRBV7-9 to TRBJ2-1; 8 bases are a match to TRBD2. Germline trimming cut 5 bases from V and 2 bases from J; bases unmatched to any gene: 8. Germline values: CDR1 SEHNR, CDR2 FQNEAQ (reference sequence). The CDR3 is 16 amino acids. The whole variable domain, filled in from reference TRBV7-9 and TRBJ2-1, reads DTGVSQNPRHKITKRGQNVTFRCDPISEHNRLYWYRQTLGQGPEFLTYFQNEAQLEKSRLLSDRFSAERPKGSFSTLEIQRTEQGDSAMYLCASSAVAGSTYNEQFFGPGTRLTVL.

V is TRBV2 and J is TRBJ2-1, with TRBD1 matching over 7 bases. This CDR3 has 14 residues. Germline V gene sequence: CDR1 SNHLY, CDR2 FYNNEI. V dropped 6 bases and J dropped 4; count of bases not matched to a gene: 6. This CDR3 reads CASRIRQGYNEQFF. The CDR3 nucleotides read TGTGCCAGCAGGATTAGACAGGGATACAATGAGCAGTTCTTC.

CDR3 in amino acids: CASSFASNQPQHF. Written as DNA, the CDR3 is TGTGCCAGCAGCTTCGCTAGCAATCAGCCCCAGCATTTT. This sequence joins TRBV7-2 and TRBJ1-5; no reliable D call. Trimming left V 3 bases short and J 0 bases short, with 3 bases between. There are 13 residues in the CDR3. Germline values: CDR1 SGHTA, CDR2 FQGNSA.

The genes are TRBV2 and TRBJ2-2; no clear D. The CDR3 has 12 residues. Trimming removed 4 bases from V and 4 bases from J, with 4 bases in between. Germline-derived CDR1 and CDR2 are SNHLY and FYNNEI. CDR3 in amino acids: CASSVGTGELFF. As DNA, the CDR3 is TGTGCCAGCAGTGTCGGCACCGGGGAGCTGTTTTTT.

The gene calls are TRBV7-2 and TRBJ2-5; unclear D gene. Trimming stripped 5 bases from V and 2 bases from J, with 0 bases between. Germline V gene sequence: CDR1 SGHTA, CDR2 FQGNSA. This CDR3 is built from 10 residues. In DNA form, the CDR3 reads TGTGCCAGCAGCCAAGAGACCCAGTACTTC. Residues: CASSQETQYF.

This clone was seen only a few times. This chain links TRBV9 with TRBJ1-2; 10 positions match TRBD1. Unmatched junction bases numbered 8, after V lost 1 base and J lost 8 bases. The CDR3 has 15 residues. The germline V gene encodes CDR1 SGDLS and CDR2 YYNGEE. The DNA for the CDR3 is TGTGCCAGCAGCGTAAGACAGGGGGCGGTTGGAGGCTACACCTTC. Translated, it gives CASSVRQGAVGGYTF.

This chain joins TRBV6-5 and TRBJ2-5, with D perhaps TRBD2 (5 bases). This CDR3 comprises 15 residues. Germline CDR1 is MNHEY and CDR2 is SVGAGI. Trimming removed 5 bases from V and 2 bases from J, with 15 bases in between. CDR3 nucleotide sequence: TGTGCCAGCAGTGGAACCCTTAGCGCTCAAGAGACCCAGTACTTC. It translates to CASSGTLSAQETQYF.

There are a few counts of this clone. This chain connects TRBV7-2 to TRBJ1-1; no definite D call. The CDR3 spans 15 residues. Germline assignment: CDR1 SGHTA and CDR2 FQGNSA. The ends were cut back, 5 bases at V and 6 bases at J, with 19 bases in the middle. CDR3 DNA sequence: TGTGCCAGCAGCCCTTCTTCCGGGTTAAGGTCTGAAGCTTTCTTT. It encodes CASSPSSGLRSEAFF.

This chain's CDR3 is CASSLVEETQYF. The CDR3 DNA is TGTGCCAGCAGCTTGGTGGAAGAGACCCAGTACTTC. The chain recombines TRBV7-2 with TRBJ2-5; D unclear. The CDR3 contains 12 residues. Germline CDR1 and CDR2: SGHTA and FQGNSA. V was shortened by 3 bases and J by 3 bases, with 5 bases between the two germline ends.

This clone has more than one count but fewer than ten. Other DNA sequences within the sample encode an identical CDR3. The rearrangement joins TRBV19 to TRBJ2-6; no reliable D call. The CDR3 length is 15 residues. The germline V and J ends were trimmed by 5 bases and 2 bases, with 10 bases remaining between them. The germline V gene encodes CDR1 LNHDA and CDR2 SQIVND (reference sequence). DNA for the CDR3: TGTGCCAGTAGTCTGCCAGGAGCTGGGGCCAACGTCCTGACTTTC. It is translated as CASSLPGAGANVLTF. Full variable domain (missing parts from reference TRBV19 and TRBJ2-6): DGGITQSPKYLFRKEGQNVTLSCEQNLNHDAMYWYRQDPGQGLRLIYYSQIVNDFQKGDIAEGYSVSREKKESFPLTVTSAQKNPTAFYLCASSLPGAGANVLTFGAGSRLTVL.

This rearrangement joins TRBV6-1 to TRBJ2-7; D perhaps matches TRBD1 (6 bases). Trimming took off 8 bases at V and 2 bases at J, with 16 bases between the two ends. Germline assignment: CDR1 MNHNS and CDR2 SASEGT. The CDR3 has 14 residues. CDR3 nucleotides: TGTGCCAGCCGAAGCGACAGGCTGGCCTACGAGCAGTACTTC. This gives the protein CASRSDRLAYEQYF.

This clone has a single count. The chain is built from TRBV15 and TRBJ2-7; 8 nucleotides match TRBD1. The CDR3 loop spans 11 amino acids. V was clipped by 8 bases and J by 3 bases; unmatched bases: 0. The germline V gene encodes CDR1 LNHNV and CDR2 YYDKDF (reference sequence). The CDR3 sequence: CATGQGYEQYF. DNA of the CDR3: TGTGCCACCGGACAGGGCTACGAGCAGTACTTC.

This sequence joins TRBV7-8 and TRBJ1-5; D remains unclear. The CDR3 consists of 13 residues. Trimming cost V 3 bases and J 5 bases, with 8 bases left between them. CDR1 is SGHVS and CDR2 is FQNEAQ in the germline V gene. CDR3 DNA: TGTGCCAGCAGCTTGACCGAAGATCAGCCCCAGCATTTT. As protein: CASSLTEDQPQHF.

In this sample, this clone turned up once. V gene TRBV2 combines with J gene TRBJ2-7; D unresolved. Trimming removed 3 bases at V and 3 bases at J, with 3 bases between. Germline V gene lookup returns CDR1 SNHLY and CDR2 FYNNEI. The CDR3 totals 11 residues. DNA of the CDR3: TGTGCCAGCAGTGACAGCTACGAGCAGTACTTC. Its translation: CASSDSYEQYF.